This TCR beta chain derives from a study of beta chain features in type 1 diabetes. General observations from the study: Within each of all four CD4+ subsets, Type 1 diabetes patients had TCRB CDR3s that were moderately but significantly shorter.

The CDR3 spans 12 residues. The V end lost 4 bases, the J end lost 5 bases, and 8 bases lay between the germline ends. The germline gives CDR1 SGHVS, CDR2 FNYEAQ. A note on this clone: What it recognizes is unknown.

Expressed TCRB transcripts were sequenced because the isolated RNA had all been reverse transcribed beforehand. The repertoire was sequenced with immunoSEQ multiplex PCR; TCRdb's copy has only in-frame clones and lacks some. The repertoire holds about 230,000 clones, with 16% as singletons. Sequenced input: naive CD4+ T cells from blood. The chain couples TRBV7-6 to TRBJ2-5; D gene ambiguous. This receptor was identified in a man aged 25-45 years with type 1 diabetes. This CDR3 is CASSYLSETQYF. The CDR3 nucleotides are TGTGCCAGCAGCTACCTTAGCGAGACCCAGTACTTC.